This T cell receptor beta chain was sequenced for a study of cytomegalovirus exposure and HLA in healthy donors. Study-wide findings and caveats: Earlier analysis found most TCR beta V segments productive about 87% or about 30% of the time. Investigators reported 150 to 200 TCR beta chains as tied to cytomegalovirus.

This PCR relied on a set of 60 Vbeta primers and 13 Jbeta primers. Profiling relied on immunoSEQ multiplex PCR, and the TCRdb table lists in-frame clones only, not all of them. The sample lists about 190,000 clones, 80% to 85% occurring once. These donors counted as nominally healthy when sampled, but unrecorded immune exposures were likely. The V end was cut by 4 bases, the J end by 8 bases, with 21 bases between. This CDR3 is built from 15 residues. On this clone: Its antigen is still unknown.

The source is a boy aged 5-17 years in good health and CMV-seronegative. The chain couples TRBV5-3 to TRBJ1-2; the D gene is possibly TRBD1 (5 bases). TRBV5-3 is known as an ORF, though its function is uncertain. The sequenced sample consisted of PBMCs. The CDR3 region is CARSRDGAPRGGYTF. CDR3 nucleotides: TGTGCCAGAAGCCGAGATGGGGCTCCGCGCGGAGGCTACACCTTC.